The following is a TCR beta chain sequence with its context. The antigen is not known. The CDR3 has 16 amino acids. The V end lost 0 bases, the J end lost 4 bases, and 14 bases lay between the germline ends. Germline V gene lookup returns CDR1 SGDLS and CDR2 YYNGEE. The sample is drawn from a study of shared clonotypes between healthy human individuals. About the study: Each donor contributed plates that comprised three CD4 naive, three CD4 memory, two CD8 naive and one CD8 memory. Regarding the study as a whole: With a few donors compared, roughly 5% of naive CD4 clonotypes were shared. Relative to memory subsets, naive subsets generally showed larger estimated richness.

Original handling: Filtering differed for immunoSEQ, which gave only junction sequences without quality scores. Repertoires were generated with immunoSEQ multiplex PCR, while TCRdb's copy carries only in-frame clones and drops some. Clonal size and the V and J genes are those of that table, whereas D and trimming came from the DNA. The data contain 800,000 to 950,000 clones, about 96% of them singletons. Naive-designated CD8 cells lacked CD45RO, were positively enriched for CCR7, and omitted terminally differentiated effector memory CD45RA+ cells. The clonotype originates from a man in his thirties or forties in good health. V gene TRBV9 combines with J gene TRBJ2-1; no clear D. The material sequenced was naive CD8+ T cells sorted from blood. The CDR3: CASSVGKIADYNEQFF. The CDR3 region has the DNA TGTGCCAGCAGCGTAGGAAAGATAGCAGATTACAATGAGCAGTTCTTC.